This T cell receptor (beta chain) derives from a study of blood T cell repertoires in COVID-19. How the authors handled the data: Reference gene primers were amplified, and this amplification served to estimate nucleated cell counts. Libraries were prepared by immunoSEQ multiplex PCR; TCRdb keeps only in-frame clonotypes and omits some of them. V and J calls and clone size are given by that table; D and trimming were obtained from the DNA. Found here are approximately 300,000 clones, around 86% of them singletons; the top ten hold over 2%. Individuals aged about 18 to 95 years were recruited from 20 to 25 US areas. Clinical histories supplied by participants themselves formed the basis of cohort assignment. Sequences were obtained from PBMCs or T cells enriched from blood (not recorded which). The sequence was collected from a woman between 18 and 29 years old who had recovered from COVID-19.

CDR3 sequence: CASSLDRPSYEQYF. As DNA, the CDR3 is TGTGCCAGCAGCTTAGACAGGCCCTCCTACGAGCAGTACTTC. V usage is TRBV11-2 and J usage is TRBJ2-7; D gene uncertain. The CDR3 has 14 amino acids. Germline lookup yields CDR1 SGHAT and CDR2 FQNNGV. Trimming left V 0 bases short and J 0 bases short, with 6 bases between.